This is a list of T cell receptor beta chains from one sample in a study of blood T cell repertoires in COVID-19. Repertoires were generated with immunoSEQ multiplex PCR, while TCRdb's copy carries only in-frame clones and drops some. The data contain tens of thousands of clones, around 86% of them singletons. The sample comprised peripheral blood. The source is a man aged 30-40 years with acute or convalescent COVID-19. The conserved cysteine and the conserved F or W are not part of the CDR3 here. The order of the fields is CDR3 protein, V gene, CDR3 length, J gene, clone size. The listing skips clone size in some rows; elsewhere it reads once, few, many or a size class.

CDR3aa: ASSPRQATDTQY
v_gene: TRBV5-6
len: 12
j_gene: TRBJ2-3
abundance: -

CDR3aa: AWSQDLNYGYT
v_gene: TRBV30
len: 11
j_gene: TRBJ1-2
abundance: few

CDR3aa: ASSPFDSVETQY
v_gene: TRBV18
len: 12
j_gene: TRBJ2-5
abundance: -

CDR3aa: ASSFRVSQPQH
v_gene: TRBV27
len: 11
j_gene: TRBJ1-5
abundance: -

CDR3aa: ASSFGGRDNEQF
v_gene: TRBV5-1
len: 12
j_gene: TRBJ2-1
abundance: once

CDR3aa: ASSFPEHLYGYT
v_gene: TRBV5-6
len: 12
j_gene: TRBJ1-2
abundance: few

CDR3aa: ASSPGTGDYNEQF
v_gene: TRBV6-5
len: 13
j_gene: TRBJ2-1
abundance: -

CDR3aa: ASSVGGVGALGAF
v_gene: TRBV9
len: 13
j_gene: TRBJ1-1
abundance: few

CDR3aa: ASTPPDRPNTEAF
v_gene: TRBV6-4
len: 13
j_gene: TRBJ1-1
abundance: -

CDR3aa: ASSVAGYSNEQF
v_gene: TRBV9
len: 12
j_gene: TRBJ2-1
abundance: -

CDR3aa: ASSDSVGLASGTDTQY
v_gene: TRBV2
len: 16
j_gene: TRBJ2-3
abundance: few

CDR3aa: ASRNRDFQPQH
v_gene: TRBV19
len: 11
j_gene: TRBJ1-5
abundance: -

CDR3aa: ASSIRTGAINQPQH
v_gene: TRBV19
len: 14
j_gene: TRBJ1-5
abundance: -

CDR3aa: ASSWAMGVDRQY
v_gene: TRBV27
len: 12
j_gene: TRBJ2-7
abundance: once

CDR3aa: ASSLGSGNYEQY
v_gene: TRBV7-7
len: 12
j_gene: TRBJ2-7
abundance: -

CDR3aa: SASKASGFHEQY
v_gene: TRBV20-1
len: 12
j_gene: TRBJ2-7
abundance: -

CDR3aa: AREGVGTYEQY
v_gene: TRBV6-4
len: 11
j_gene: TRBJ2-7
abundance: -

CDR3aa: ASSPNAAQGGEKLF
v_gene: TRBV19
len: 14
j_gene: TRBJ1-4
abundance: -

CDR3aa: ASSLGGASGRNEQF
v_gene: TRBV28
len: 14
j_gene: TRBJ2-1
abundance: -

CDR3aa: ASSLARSVNQPQH
v_gene: TRBV5-6
len: 13
j_gene: TRBJ1-5
abundance: -

CDR3aa: ASSQGPQASTNEKLF
v_gene: TRBV4-1
len: 15
j_gene: TRBJ1-4
abundance: -

CDR3aa: ASSLFRGAPFPYNEQF
v_gene: TRBV11-2
len: 16
j_gene: TRBJ2-1
abundance: -

CDR3aa: ASSLFGSQAGANVLT
v_gene: TRBV5-1
len: 15
j_gene: TRBJ2-6
abundance: -

CDR3aa: ASSPTGQGPNEAF
v_gene: TRBV5-1
len: 13
j_gene: TRBJ1-1
abundance: -

CDR3aa: ASGDPDSQETQY
v_gene: TRBV12-5
len: 12
j_gene: TRBJ2-5
abundance: -

CDR3aa: ASSSLGLAGYEQY
v_gene: TRBV7-8
len: 13
j_gene: TRBJ2-7
abundance: -

CDR3aa: ASTNTEGTEAF
v_gene: TRBV6-5
len: 11
j_gene: TRBJ1-1
abundance: once

CDR3aa: ASSEPVPTDTQY
v_gene: TRBV2
len: 12
j_gene: TRBJ2-3
abundance: -

CDR3aa: ASSHTGDTGELF
v_gene: TRBV6-4
len: 12
j_gene: TRBJ2-2
abundance: -

CDR3aa: SGGSRDTQY
v_gene: TRBV20-1
len: 9
j_gene: TRBJ2-3
abundance: -

CDR3aa: ASALAGKWGKLF
v_gene: TRBV28
len: 12
j_gene: TRBJ1-4
abundance: -

CDR3aa: ASSVVTGAGYGYT
v_gene: TRBV9
len: 13
j_gene: TRBJ1-2
abundance: -

CDR3aa: LRGVTEAF
v_gene: TRBV2
len: 8
j_gene: TRBJ1-1
abundance: -

CDR3aa: ASSLIAGGNNEQF
v_gene: TRBV5-1
len: 13
j_gene: TRBJ2-1
abundance: -

CDR3aa: ASRAASGSGHGTDTQY
v_gene: TRBV2
len: 16
j_gene: TRBJ2-3
abundance: -

CDR3aa: ASSYASGSYEQY
v_gene: TRBV6-2/TRBV6-3
len: 12
j_gene: TRBJ2-7
abundance: -

CDR3aa: ASSYKLPSTDTQY
v_gene: TRBV6-5
len: 13
j_gene: TRBJ2-3
abundance: -

CDR3aa: ASSLAGGTQY
v_gene: TRBV5-4
len: 10
j_gene: TRBJ2-3
abundance: -

CDR3aa: ASSPRGEEKLF
v_gene: TRBV3-1/TRBV3-2
len: 11
j_gene: TRBJ1-4
abundance: -

CDR3aa: ASSFEGALH
v_gene: TRBV12-3/TRBV12-4
len: 9
j_gene: TRBJ1-6
abundance: -

CDR3aa: ASTGQLNEKLF
v_gene: TRBV2
len: 11
j_gene: TRBJ1-4
abundance: few